This T cell receptor (beta chain) stems from a study of control samples from healthy donors and cancer patients (dated by TCRdb to about 2020). The library was obtained by the immunoSEQ multiplex PCR assay. TCRdb provides this immuneACCESS table in a form limited to in-frame rearrangements. Some clones are lacking; in checked studies, under half of them reflect an unresolved V gene, and why the rest are absent is not known. The sample table shows tens of thousands of clones, and about 85% are seen once. The ten largest make up about 14% of the sample. Worth noting for this clone: Its antigen remains undetermined. No per-base quality is available; no much larger clone lies one base away.

This TCR was sampled from a man aged 55-75 years with head and neck cancer. Sequences were obtained from PBMCs.

The sequenced DNA: TGTGCCAGCACCCCTTTTACAGGAGCCCAGCGGCAGTACTTC. Translated, it reads CASTPFTGAQRQYF. In this chain, TRBV27 is recombined with TRBJ2-7; perhaps TRBD1 is the D gene, with 5 bases matching. The CDR3, cysteine through phenylalanine, is 14 amino acids long. The CDR3 DNA has 42 bases and is translated from base 1. The germline V gene (reference sequence) yields MNHEY for CDR1 and SMNVEV for CDR2. At the junction V is shortened by 7 bases and J by 9 bases, with 22 bases in between.